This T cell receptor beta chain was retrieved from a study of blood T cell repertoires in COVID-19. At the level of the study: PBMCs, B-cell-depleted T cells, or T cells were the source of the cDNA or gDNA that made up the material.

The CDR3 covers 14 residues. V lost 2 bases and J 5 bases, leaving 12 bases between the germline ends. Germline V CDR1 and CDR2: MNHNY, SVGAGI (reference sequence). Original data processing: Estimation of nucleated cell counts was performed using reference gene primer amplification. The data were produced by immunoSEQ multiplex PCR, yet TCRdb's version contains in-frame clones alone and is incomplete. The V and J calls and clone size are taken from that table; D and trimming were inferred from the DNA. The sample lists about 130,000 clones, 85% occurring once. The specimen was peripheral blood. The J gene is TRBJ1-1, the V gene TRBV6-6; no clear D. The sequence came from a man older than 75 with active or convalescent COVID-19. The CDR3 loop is CASSYPRGGTEAFF. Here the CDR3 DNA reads TGTGCCAGCAGTTACCCGCGCGGCGGAACTGAAGCTTTCTTT.